This T cell receptor (beta chain) emerged from a study of blood T cell repertoires in COVID-19. Study-wide background: T cells, B-cell-depleted T cells, or PBMCs provided the cDNA or gDNA that served as material.

The CDR3 runs 15 residues. Germline V gene sequence: CDR1 SGHNT, CDR2 YYREEE (reference sequence). J gave up 10 bases and V 4 bases, and 9 bases lay outside the gene matches. Profiled with immunoSEQ multiplex PCR; TCRdb holds only in-frame clones, not every one. The data contain some 230,000 clones, around 87% of them singletons. The V and J genes are TRBV5-4 and TRBJ2-1; 12 nucleotides agree with TRBD2. Sequences were obtained from PBMCs or T cells enriched from blood (not recorded which). This TCR was recovered from a woman aged 18-29 years in a cohort exposed to, infected with or recovered from COVID-19 (not recorded which). Here the CDR3 reads CASSGSSGRAGEQFF. In DNA, the CDR3 is TGTGCCAGCAGCGGATCTAGCGGGAGGGCAGGAGAGCAGTTCTTC.